These 6 T cell receptor beta chains share one sample of origin, sequenced in a study of Graves' ophthalmopathy and Graves' hyperthyroidism. RNA transcripts yielded amplified TCR beta CDR3 regions. HTBI primers primed a first-round RT-PCR, and a second-round multiplex PCR followed. TCRdb independently ran MiXCR on the multiplex PCR reads; one entry per CDR3 protein. Among about 500,000 distinct CDR3 sequences listed, over 13% were seen once. The sample taken for sequencing was blood. These receptors were taken from a woman between 25 and 40 years old with Graves' ophthalmopathy.

There are many counts of this clonotype. This chain connects TRBV28 to TRBJ2-6, with D perhaps TRBD2 (5 bases). The CDR3 is 16 amino acids. CDR1 and CDR2 from the germline V gene are MDHEN and SYDVKM. Between the trimmed V and J ends, which lost 4 bases and 0 bases, there was a span of 10 bases. The CDR3 loop reads CASSSPGSSGANVLTF. CDR3 coding DNA: TGTGCCAGCAGTTCCCCGGGGAGCTCTGGGGCCAACGTCCTGACTTTC.

This clonotype was counted many times. This chain joins TRBV5-1 and TRBJ1-1; the D is unclear. The CDR3 contains 14 residues. The germline gives CDR1 SGHRS, CDR2 YFSETQ. V was shortened by 2 bases and J by 5 bases, with 13 bases between the two germline ends. The DNA of the CDR3 is TGCGCCAGCAGCTTAGCGGCGGTGAGGACTGAAGCTTTCTTT. This encodes CASSLAAVRTEAFF.

This clonotype was found many times. This chain links TRBV20-1 with TRBJ1-2; D is ambiguous. From germline, CDR1 is DFQATT and CDR2 SNEGSKA (reference sequence). The germline V and J ends were trimmed by 8 bases and 7 bases, with 17 bases remaining between them. The CDR3 spans 12 residues. CDR3 amino acids: CSLPFRFGGYTF. The CDR3 DNA follows: TGCAGTTTACCGTTTAGGTTCGGTGGCTACACCTTC.

This rearrangement joins TRBV19 to TRBJ1-6, with TRBD1 matching over 7 bases. This CDR3 contains 15 residues. From germline, CDR1 is LNHDA and CDR2 SQIVND (reference sequence). The ends lost 5 bases at V and 9 bases at J; junction bases unmatched: 10. CDR3 in amino acids: CASSPYRGLASPLHF. As DNA, the CDR3 is TGTGCCAGTAGTCCATACAGGGGTCTGGCTTCACCCCTCCACTTT.

This clonotype was observed many times. V and J are TRBV6-4 and TRBJ2-7; D possibly corresponds to TRBD2 (6 bases). The CDR3 runs 13 residues. V dropped 5 bases and J dropped 7 bases, with 15 bases sitting between them. Germline CDR1 reads MRHNA; CDR2 reads SNTAGT. CDR3 loop: CASSPIGLAEQYF. The CDR3 region has the DNA TGTGCCAGCAGTCCTATTGGGCTAGCGGAGCAGTACTTC.

This clonotype was counted between two and nine times. The chain employs TRBV6-5 and TRBJ1-2, with TRBD1 matching 7 bases. Trimming at V came to 2 bases and at J to 3 bases, leaving 3 bases not matched to a gene. This CDR3 contains 14 residues. Germline V lookup: CDR1 MNHEY, CDR2 SVGAGI. This CDR3 is CASSYRQGDYGYTF. DNA of the CDR3: TGTGCCAGCAGTTACCGACAGGGAGACTATGGCTACACCTTC.